These T cell receptor beta chains were read from a single sample in a study of blood T cell repertoires in COVID-19. The protocol was immunoSEQ multiplex PCR, while the TCRdb copy is restricted to in-frame clones and leaves out a portion. The top ten clones hold 6.5% to 9.5% of a sample with roughly 220,000 clones, roughly 79% of them seen once. Material for sequencing was peripheral blood. Every receptor here comes from a woman aged 80 or over with COVID-19, enrolled during active disease. Both conserved end residues are part of each CDR3. The D gene is left open where the match is weak. Only some rows state a clone size, as once, few, many or a class for expanded clones.

D: -; J: TRBJ1-2; V: TRBV27; size: -; CDR3: CASSYRLAGTRNYGYTF; DNA: TGTGCCAGCAGCTACCGGTTGGCAGGGACTCGTAACTATGGCTACACCTTC
D: -; J: TRBJ1-1; V: TRBV9; size: -; CDR3: CASSPTLNTEAFF; DNA: TGTGCCAGCAGCCCGACTTTGAACACTGAAGCTTTCTTT
D: TRBD2; J: TRBJ2-5; V: TRBV10-3; size: -; CDR3: CAIMSGGGETQYF; DNA: TGTGCCATCATGAGCGGGGGAGGAGAGACCCAGTACTTC
D: -; J: TRBJ1-2; V: TRBV11-1; size: -; CDR3: CASSRTTYYGYTF; DNA: TGTGCCAGCAGCCGGACAACTTACTATGGCTACACCTTC
D: -; J: TRBJ1-5; V: TRBV18; size: -; CDR3: CASSAGENQPQHF; DNA: TGTGCCAGCTCAGCAGGGGAGAATCAGCCCCAGCATTTT
D: -; J: TRBJ1-1; V: TRBV25-1; size: -; CDR3: CASSEEWRTEAFF; DNA: TGTGCCAGCAGTGAAGAGTGGAGGACTGAAGCTTTCTTT
D: -; J: TRBJ2-5; V: TRBV20-1; size: -; CDR3: CSGLEVETQYF; DNA: TGCAGTGGGTTAGAGGTGGAGACCCAGTACTTC
D: TRBD2; J: TRBJ2-7; V: TRBV7-6; size: -; CDR3: CASSLGGGGGYSYEQYF; DNA: TGTGCCAGCAGCTTAGGGGGAGGCGGGGGGTACTCCTACGAGCAGTACTTC
D: TRBD1; J: TRBJ1-1; V: TRBV28; size: -; CDR3: CASRLLDRVNTEAFF; DNA: TGTGCCAGCAGACTCCTGGACAGGGTGAACACTGAAGCTTTCTTT
D: -; J: TRBJ1-3; V: TRBV6-6; size: few; CDR3: CASSFTNAGNTIYF; DNA: TGTGCCAGCAGTTTTACAAACGCTGGAAACACCATATATTTT
D: TRBD1; J: TRBJ2-1; V: TRBV7-3; size: -; CDR3: CASSSRDRGEQFF; DNA: TGTGCCAGCAGCTCCCGGGACAGGGGAGAGCAGTTCTTC
D: -; J: TRBJ2-3; V: TRBV10-2; size: -; CDR3: CASSEAGAGADTQYF; DNA: TGCGCCAGCAGTGAGGCAGGGGCGGGCGCAGATACGCAGTATTTT
D: -; J: TRBJ2-2; V: TRBV19; size: once; CDR3: CASSIDIGELFF; DNA: TGTGCCAGTAGTATAGATATCGGGGAGCTGTTTTTT
D: -; J: TRBJ1-2; V: TRBV7-2; size: -; CDR3: CASSFNPGGRGYTF; DNA: TGTGCCAGCAGCTTCAACCCCGGGGGAAGGGGCTACACCTTC
D: -; J: TRBJ1-5; V: TRBV18; size: -; CDR3: CASSPPSREPQHF; DNA: TGTGCCAGCTCACCACCTAGCCGGGAGCCCCAGCATTTT
D: TRBD1; J: TRBJ1-2; V: TRBV12-5; size: -; CDR3: CASGLVEIGTGGRVDGYTF; DNA: TGTGCTAGTGGTTTGGTAGAAATAGGGACAGGGGGCCGGGTAGATGGCTACACCTTC
D: TRBD1; J: TRBJ1-2; V: TRBV7-9; size: -; CDR3: CASSSTGLGGYTF; DNA: TGTGCCAGCAGCTCGACAGGGTTGGGTGGCTACACCTTC
D: -; J: TRBJ1-5; V: TRBV30; size: -; CDR3: CAWREGERQPQHF; DNA: TGTGCCTGGAGGGAGGGAGAACGGCAGCCCCAGCATTTT
D: -; J: TRBJ1-4; V: TRBV18; size: once; CDR3: CASSRALEEKLFF; DNA: TGTGCCAGCTCACGGGCCTTAGAGGAAAAACTGTTTTTT
D: TRBD2; J: TRBJ2-2; V: TRBV5-4; size: -; CDR3: CASSRSSGTGTGELFF; DNA: TGTGCCAGCAGCAGATCTAGCGGGACGGGCACCGGGGAGCTGTTTTTT
D: -; J: TRBJ1-1; V: TRBV27; size: -; CDR3: CASTHRVGAQSTEAFF; DNA: TGTGCCAGCACGCACCGGGTTGGGGCCCAGAGCACTGAAGCTTTCTTT
D: -; J: TRBJ2-7; V: TRBV6-2/TRBV6-3; size: -; CDR3: CASSEAGEQYF; DNA: TGTGCCAGCAGTGAGGCGGGCGAGCAGTACTTC
D: -; J: TRBJ1-2; V: TRBV4-2; size: -; CDR3: CASSREGGDESYTF; DNA: TGTGCCAGCAGCCGAGAGGGGGGGGACGAGAGCTACACCTTC
D: TRBD2; J: TRBJ2-1; V: TRBV6-2/TRBV6-3; size: -; CDR3: CASSHRVAGGPVGRGNEQFF; DNA: TGTGCCAGCAGCCATCGGGTAGCGGGAGGGCCGGTCGGAAGGGGGAATGAGCAGTTCTTC
D: -; J: TRBJ2-1; V: TRBV5-1; size: once; CDR3: CASSSGGGTSYNEQFF; DNA: TGCGCCAGCAGTTCTGGTGGCGGAACCTCCTACAATGAGCAGTTCTTC
D: TRBD1; J: TRBJ2-7; V: TRBV5-4; size: once; CDR3: CASSPDRALYEEQYF; DNA: TGTGCCAGCAGCCCCGACAGGGCCCTGTACGAGGAGCAGTACTTC
D: -; J: TRBJ2-7; V: TRBV10-3; size: -; CDR3: CAIATAGVGEQYF; DNA: TGTGCCATCGCGACAGCAGGTGTGGGCGAGCAGTACTTC
D: -; J: TRBJ1-5; V: TRBV9; size: -; CDR3: CASSGLGGNQPQHF; DNA: TGTGCCAGCAGCGGACTCGGGGGCAATCAGCCCCAGCATTTT
D: TRBD2; J: TRBJ2-7; V: TRBV7-6; size: -; CDR3: CASSQGLATYEQYF; DNA: TGTGCCAGCAGCCAAGGACTAGCAACCTACGAGCAGTACTTC
D: -; J: TRBJ1-6; V: TRBV7-3; size: -; CDR3: CASRSDNSPLHF; DNA: TGTGCCAGCAGATCAGATAATTCACCCCTCCACTTT
D: -; J: TRBJ1-2; V: TRBV29-1; size: -; CDR3: CSVEVSYGYTF; DNA: TGCAGCGTTGAAGTATCCTATGGCTACACCTTC
D: -; J: TRBJ1-1; V: TRBV7-5; size: -; CDR3: CARSLGSGDTEAFF; DNA: TGTGCCAGAAGCTTAGGGTCAGGGGACACTGAAGCTTTCTTT
D: TRBD1; J: TRBJ1-2; V: TRBV28; size: -; CDR3: CASSLEGTGWGYTF; DNA: TGTGCCAGCAGTTTGGAGGGGACAGGTTGGGGCTACACCTTC
D: TRBD1; J: TRBJ1-1; V: TRBV28; size: once; CDR3: CASSFVGLRGGGGFRNTEAFF; DNA: TGTGCCAGCAGTTTCGTCGGTCTCCGGGGCGGAGGGGGCTTTAGGAACACTGAAGCTTTCTTT
D: -; J: TRBJ2-7; V: TRBV7-8; size: -; CDR3: CASSSNRRDTEHQYF; DNA: TGTGCCAGCAGCTCAAACAGACGGGACACCGAACATCAGTACTTC
D: TRBD1; J: TRBJ1-1; V: TRBV6-6; size: -; CDR3: CASETGGGTEAFF; DNA: TGTGCCAGCGAAACAGGGGGCGGCACTGAAGCTTTCTTT
D: -; J: TRBJ1-1; V: TRBV28; size: once; CDR3: CASSTTGLAFF; DNA: TGTGCCAGCAGCACCACAGGGTTAGCTTTCTTT